This entry describes one T cell receptor beta chain. The source of the sample is a study of cytomegalovirus exposure and HLA in healthy donors. TCRdb's table, derived via immunoSEQ multiplex PCR, lists solely in-frame clones and lacks some. The data hold around 190,000 clones, with 80% to 90% observed a single time. Germline loops: CDR1 MNHNS, CDR2 SASEGT. This CDR3 has 14 residues. The V and J ends lost 7 bases and 4 bases, in that order; junction bases with no gene match: 7. Sequences were obtained from PBMCs. The chain is built from TRBV6-1 and TRBJ2-7, with TRBD1 matching over 10 bases. This sequence originates from a woman in her 30s in good health and CMV-seronegative. The CDR3 nucleotides are TGTGCCAGCATTGGGACAGGGGATGGGTACGAGCAGTACTTC. This translates into CASIGTGDGYEQYF.